This T cell receptor (beta chain) was sequenced during a study of siplizumab effects on memory and regulatory T cells. The table came from immunoSEQ multiplex PCR; TCRdb's copy has only in-frame clones and leaves some out. The sample gives about 100,000 clones, about nine tenths of which show up once; about 0.15% is in the top ten. Whole-study findings and limits: Sequences below about 10^-5 frequency were poorly captured, limiting mapping of alloreactive clones.

Notes on this clone: Its antigen is as yet unknown.

This sequence was found in a human donor in good health. The source material was CD4+ T cells sorted from blood.

In DNA, the CDR3 is TGTGCCAGCAGCAAAGCTAGGATCCAGGGCACAATCTCCTACGAGCAGTACTTC. Amino acids: CASSKARIQGTISYEQYF. The J gene is TRBJ2-7, the V gene TRBV21-1; the table's D call, TRBD1, was not checked against the DNA. TRBV21-1 has pseudogene status. This CDR3 has 18 amino acids.